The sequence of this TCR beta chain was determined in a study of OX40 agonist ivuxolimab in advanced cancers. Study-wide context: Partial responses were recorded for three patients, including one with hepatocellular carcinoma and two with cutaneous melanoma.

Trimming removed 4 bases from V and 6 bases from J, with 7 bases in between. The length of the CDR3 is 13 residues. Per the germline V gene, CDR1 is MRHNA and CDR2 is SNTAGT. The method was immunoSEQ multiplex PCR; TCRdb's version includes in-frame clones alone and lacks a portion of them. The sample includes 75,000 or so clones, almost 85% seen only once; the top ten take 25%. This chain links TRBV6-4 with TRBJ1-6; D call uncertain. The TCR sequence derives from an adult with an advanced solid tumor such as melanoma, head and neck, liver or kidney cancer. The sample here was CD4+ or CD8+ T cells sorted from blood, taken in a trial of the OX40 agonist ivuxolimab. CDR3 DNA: TGTGCCAGCAGTGTACAGCCTAATTCACCCCTCCACTTT. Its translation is CASSVQPNSPLHF.